These T cell receptor beta chains were read from a single sample in a study of OX40 agonist ivuxolimab in advanced cancers. Clones were sequenced by immunoSEQ multiplex PCR, and TCRdb holds only the in-frame ones, with some missing. The sample lists 71,000 or so clones; about nine tenths were seen once. The source was CD4+ or CD8+ T cells sorted from blood, collected in a trial of the OX40 agonist ivuxolimab. The receptors stem from an adult with an advanced solid tumor such as melanoma, head and neck, liver or kidney cancer. Both conserved end residues are part of each CDR3. Each record gives: J gene, V gene, clone size, D gene, CDR3 DNA, CDR3 protein. The D gene is left open where the match is weak. The listing skips clone size in some rows; elsewhere it reads once, few, many or a size class.

>TRBJ1-2|TRBV6-1|-|-
TGTGCCAGCAGTGATGGCACAGGAATTAACTATGGCTACACCTTC
CASSDGTGINYGYTF
>TRBJ1-4|TRBV2|-|-
TGTGCCAGCAGTGAAGGTACGGGCGGAAAACTGTTTTTT
CASSEGTGGKLFF
>TRBJ1-1|TRBV29-1|-|-
TGCAGCTCCCTGAAGGGAGCGAACACTGAAGCTTTCTTT
CSSLKGANTEAFF
>TRBJ2-5|TRBV19|few|-
TGTGCCAGTAGTATAGATGGGAGGGGGCTAGCTGACAAGACCCAGTACTTC
CASSIDGRGLADKTQYF
>TRBJ2-5|TRBV25-1|-|-
TGTGCCAGCAGTGGACGATTTAAGGGGACTCCTCAAGAGACCCAGTACTTC
CASSGRFKGTPQETQYF
>TRBJ2-3|TRBV19|-|-
TGTGCCAGTAGTATGGCCACAGATACGCAGTATTTT
CASSMATDTQYF
>TRBJ2-3|TRBV14|-|TRBD2
TGTGCCAGCAGCCGCCGGGCGGGAGACACAGATACGCAGTATTTT
CASSRRAGDTDTQYF
>TRBJ1-2|TRBV28|-|-
TGTGCCAGCCATTTTGCTAACTATGGCTACACCTTC
CASHFANYGYTF
>TRBJ1-4|TRBV6-1|-|TRBD1
TGTGCCAGCAGTGTGACAGGGATGCAGGATGAAAAACTGTTTTTT
CASSVTGMQDEKLFF
>TRBJ1-1|TRBV5-1|-|-
TGCGCCAGCAGAACCGGGATAAACACTGAAGCTTTCTTT
CASRTGINTEAFF
>TRBJ1-2|TRBV28|-|-
TGTGCCAGCAGTTCACAGGACGGAAACTATGGCTACACCTTC
CASSSQDGNYGYTF
>TRBJ1-1|TRBV10-1|-|TRBD1
TGCGCCAGCAGTGAGGCGCTGGACAGGGCCACTGAAGCTTTCTTT
CASSEALDRATEAFF
>TRBJ2-5|TRBV29-1|-|TRBD2
TGCAGCGTTGCCCCTAGCGGGAGCGGAGAGACCCAGTACTTC
CSVAPSGSGETQYF
>TRBJ2-1|TRBV7-7|-|-
TGTGCTAGCAGCTTAGGTACAGGTAGCAATGAGCAGTTCTTC
CASSLGTGSNEQFF
>TRBJ1-5|TRBV30|-|-
TGTGCCTGGAGCGACCACGAAAGGTATAGCAATCAGCCCCAGCATTTT
CAWSDHERYSNQPQHF
>TRBJ2-7|TRBV6-1|-|-
TGTGCCAGCAGTGAACTCGGAACGGCCGAGCAGTACTTC
CASSELGTAEQYF
>TRBJ2-5|TRBV28|-|-
TGTGCCAGCAGTGTACAAAGGGAGACCCAGTACTTC
CASSVQRETQYF
>TRBJ2-3|TRBV12-5|-|-
TGTGCTAGTGGTTTAGGGAGAACAGATACGCAGTATTTT
CASGLGRTDTQYF